Described below is a single TCR beta chain sequence and its context. Primers for the PCR totalled 60 Vbeta and 13 Jbeta. Only in-frame clones appear in the TCRdb table, and some are missing; sequencing was by immunoSEQ multiplex PCR. The table lists over 150,000 clones, around four fifths of them singletons. The record originates from a study of cytomegalovirus exposure and HLA in healthy donors. Germline V lookup: CDR1 SGHRS, CDR2 YFSETQ. V was cut by 4 bases and J by 1 base, with 14 bases left in between. This CDR3 is 16 amino acids long. This chain uses TRBV5-1 with TRBJ2-2; maybe TRBD2 (7 bases). Sequenced input: PBMCs. The TCR was taken from a woman in her forties or fifties in good health and CMV-seronegative. CDR3 DNA sequence: TGCGCCAGCAGCATTCGGGGGGCAAGGAACACCGGGGAGCTGTTTTTT. Its translation is CASSIRGARNTGELFF.